This T cell receptor beta chain was documented in a study of blood T cell repertoires in COVID-19. Study-wide background: Acute-phase and convalescent COVID-19 samples originated in the United States, Italy and Spain.

Authors' methods: How many nucleated cells were present was estimated from reference gene primer amplification. Some clones are missing from TCRdb's copy, which holds only in-frame ones; the method was immunoSEQ multiplex PCR. The V and J calls and clone size come from that table; D and trimming were worked out from the DNA. This table has around 99,000 clones, less than 85% appearing once. Regarding this clone: One end of the junction does not line up with germline, which may come from a read error.

This CDR3 comprises 14 residues. Germline values: CDR1 SGHRS, CDR2 YFSETQ. The sample taken for sequencing was peripheral blood. V and J are TRBV5-1 and TRBJ2-5; tentatively, D is TRBD1 (6 bases). The receptor comes from a woman of 80 years or more with active or convalescent COVID-19. Here the CDR3 reads CASSYQTGLETQYF. The CDR3 DNA is TGTGCCAGCAGCTACCAGACAGGTCTAGAGACCCAGTACTTC.